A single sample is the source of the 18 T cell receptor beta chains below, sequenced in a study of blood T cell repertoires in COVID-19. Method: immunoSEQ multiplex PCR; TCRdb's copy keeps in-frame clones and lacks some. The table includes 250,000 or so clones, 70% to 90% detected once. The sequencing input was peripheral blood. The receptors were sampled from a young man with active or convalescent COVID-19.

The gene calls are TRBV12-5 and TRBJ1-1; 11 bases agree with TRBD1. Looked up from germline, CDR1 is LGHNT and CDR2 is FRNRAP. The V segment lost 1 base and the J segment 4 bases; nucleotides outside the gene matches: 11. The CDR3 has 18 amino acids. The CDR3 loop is CASGLDRDRGILGTEAFF. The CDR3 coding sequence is TGTGCTAGTGGTTTGGACAGGGACAGGGGGATCTTGGGCACTGAAGCTTTCTTT.

The CDR3 sequence: CASRLAGVVGELFF. The DNA for the CDR3 is TGTGCCAGCAGGCTAGCGGGAGTTGTCGGGGAGCTGTTTTTT. J is TRBJ2-2 and V is TRBV3-1 (or the pseudogene TRBV3-2); 10 nucleotides match TRBD2. Germline V CDR1 and CDR2: LGHDT, YNNKEL (reference sequence). Unmatched junction bases numbered 5, after V lost 6 bases and J lost 7 bases. The CDR3 extends over 14 amino acids.

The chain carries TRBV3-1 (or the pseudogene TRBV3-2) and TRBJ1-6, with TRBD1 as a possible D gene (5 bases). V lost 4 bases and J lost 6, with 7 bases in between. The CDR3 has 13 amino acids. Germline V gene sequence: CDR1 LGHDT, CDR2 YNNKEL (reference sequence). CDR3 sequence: CASSPQGNSPLHF. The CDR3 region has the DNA TGTGCCAGCAGCCCTCAGGGTAATTCACCCCTCCACTTT.

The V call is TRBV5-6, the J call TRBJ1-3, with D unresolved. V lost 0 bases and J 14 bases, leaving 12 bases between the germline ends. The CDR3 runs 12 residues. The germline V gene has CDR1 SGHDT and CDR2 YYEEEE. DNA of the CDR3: TGTGCCAGCAGCTTGGAATGGAGCCCCCTATATTTT. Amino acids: CASSLEWSPLYF.

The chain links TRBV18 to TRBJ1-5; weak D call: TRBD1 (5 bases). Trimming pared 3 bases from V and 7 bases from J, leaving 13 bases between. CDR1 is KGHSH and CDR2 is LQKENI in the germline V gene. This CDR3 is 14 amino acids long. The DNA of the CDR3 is TGTGCCAGCTCACCCTTCGACAGTGGGCAGCCCCAGCATTTT. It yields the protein CASSPFDSGQPQHF. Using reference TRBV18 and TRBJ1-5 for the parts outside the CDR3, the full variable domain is NAGVMQNPRHLVRRRGQEARLRCSPMKGHSHVYWYRQLPEEGLKFMVYLQKENIIDESGMPKERFSAEFPKEGPSILRIQQVVRGDSAAYFCASSPFDSGQPQHFGDGTRLSIL.

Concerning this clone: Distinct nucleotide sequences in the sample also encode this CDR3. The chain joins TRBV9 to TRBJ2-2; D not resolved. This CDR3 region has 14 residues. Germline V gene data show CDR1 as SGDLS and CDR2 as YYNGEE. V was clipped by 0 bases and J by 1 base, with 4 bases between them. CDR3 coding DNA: TGTGCCAGCAGCGTAGGACAGAACACCGGGGAGCTGTTTTTT. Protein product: CASSVGQNTGELFF.

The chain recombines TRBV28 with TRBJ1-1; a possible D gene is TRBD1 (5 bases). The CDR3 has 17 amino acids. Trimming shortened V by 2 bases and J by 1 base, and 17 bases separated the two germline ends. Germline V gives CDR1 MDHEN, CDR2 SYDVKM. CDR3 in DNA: TGTGCCAGCAGTTTACACCCAGGGAAGGCTAGGAACACTGAAGCTTTCTTT. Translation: CASSLHPGKARNTEAFF.

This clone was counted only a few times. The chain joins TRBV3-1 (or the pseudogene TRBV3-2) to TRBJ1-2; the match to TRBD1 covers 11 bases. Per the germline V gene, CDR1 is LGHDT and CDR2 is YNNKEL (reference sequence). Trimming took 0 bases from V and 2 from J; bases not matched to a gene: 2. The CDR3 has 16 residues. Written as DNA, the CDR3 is TGTGCCAGCAGCCAAGATGGGACAGGGGGGAACTATGGCTACACCTTC. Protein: CASSQDGTGGNYGYTF.

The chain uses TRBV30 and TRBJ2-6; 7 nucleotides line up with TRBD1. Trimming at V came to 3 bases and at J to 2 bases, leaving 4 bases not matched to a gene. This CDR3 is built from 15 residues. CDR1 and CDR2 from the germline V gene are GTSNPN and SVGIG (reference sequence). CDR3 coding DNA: TGTGCCTGGAGGGAAACAGGGGCTGGGGCCAACGTCCTGACTTTC. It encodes CAWRETGAGANVLTF.

The CDR3 spells CASSQGQGGGGYTF. CDR3 bases: TGTGCCAGCAGCCAAGGACAGGGTGGAGGTGGCTACACCTTC. The rearrangement uses TRBV7-2 and TRBJ1-2; 8 bases agree with TRBD1. V lost 5 bases and J lost 7; bases outside the gene matches: 9. Germline CDR1 SGHTA, CDR2 FQGNSA. CDR3 size: 14 residues.

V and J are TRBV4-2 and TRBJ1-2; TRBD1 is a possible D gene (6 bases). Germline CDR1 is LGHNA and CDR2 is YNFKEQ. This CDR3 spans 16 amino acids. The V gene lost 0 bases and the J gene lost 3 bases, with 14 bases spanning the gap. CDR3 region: CASSQDLERGYYGYTF. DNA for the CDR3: TGTGCCAGCAGCCAAGATCTAGAAAGGGGGTACTATGGCTACACCTTC.

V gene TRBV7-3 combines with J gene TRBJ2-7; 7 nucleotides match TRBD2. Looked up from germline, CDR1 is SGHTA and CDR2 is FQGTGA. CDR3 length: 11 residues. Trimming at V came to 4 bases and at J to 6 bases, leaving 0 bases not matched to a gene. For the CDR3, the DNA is TGTGCCAGCAGCTCGGGGGGCGAGCAGTACTTC. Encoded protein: CASSSGGEQYF. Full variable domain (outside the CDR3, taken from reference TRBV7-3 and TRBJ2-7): GAGVSQTPSNKVTEKGKYVELRCDPISGHTALYWYRQSLGQGPEFLIYFQGTGAADDSGLPNDRFFAVRPEGSVSTLKIQRTERGDSAVYLCASSSGGEQYFGPGTRLTVT.

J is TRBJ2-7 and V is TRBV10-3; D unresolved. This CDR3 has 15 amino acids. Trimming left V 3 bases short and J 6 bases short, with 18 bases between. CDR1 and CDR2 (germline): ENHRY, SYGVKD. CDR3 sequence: CAISDFAGKGPEQYF. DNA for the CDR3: TGTGCCATCAGTGATTTCGCAGGAAAAGGCCCCGAGCAGTACTTC.

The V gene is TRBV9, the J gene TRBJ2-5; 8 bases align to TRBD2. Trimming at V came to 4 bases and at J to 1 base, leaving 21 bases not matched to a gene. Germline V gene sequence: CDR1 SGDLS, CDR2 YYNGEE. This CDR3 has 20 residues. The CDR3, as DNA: TGTGCCAGCAGCCCCAGTAGGGGACTAGGATCCCTCACAGGCCAAGAGACCCAGTACTTC. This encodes CASSPSRGLGSLTGQETQYF.

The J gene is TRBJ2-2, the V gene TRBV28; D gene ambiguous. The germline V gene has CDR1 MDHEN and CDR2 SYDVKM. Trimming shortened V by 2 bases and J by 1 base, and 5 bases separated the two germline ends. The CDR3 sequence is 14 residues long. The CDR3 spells CASSLLGNTGELFF. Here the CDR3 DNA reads TGTGCCAGCAGTTTACTAGGGAACACCGGGGAGCTGTTTTTT. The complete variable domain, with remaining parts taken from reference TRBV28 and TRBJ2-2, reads DVKVTQSSRYLVKRTGEKVFLECVQDMDHENMFWYRQDPGLGLRLIYFSYDVKMKEKGDIPEGYSVSREKKERFSLILESASTNQTSMYLCASSLLGNTGELFFGEGSRLTVL.

Here the CDR3 reads CASSFLQSAGRGYEQYF. The DNA of the CDR3 is TGTGCCAGCAGTTTTCTTCAATCGGCGGGAAGAGGTTACGAGCAGTACTTC. The chain recombines TRBV27 with TRBJ2-7; possible D gene TRBD2, 6 bases. The germline CDR1 and CDR2 sequences are MNHEY and SMNVEV (reference sequence). The CDR3 extends over 17 amino acids. V was clipped by 3 bases and J by 4 bases, with 22 bases between them.

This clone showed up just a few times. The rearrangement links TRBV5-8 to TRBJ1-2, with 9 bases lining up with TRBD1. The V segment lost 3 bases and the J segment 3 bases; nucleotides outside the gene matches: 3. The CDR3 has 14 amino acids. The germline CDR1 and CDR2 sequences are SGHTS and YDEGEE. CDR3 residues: CASSWGDRDYGYTF. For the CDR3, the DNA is TGTGCCAGCAGCTGGGGGGACAGGGACTATGGCTACACCTTC. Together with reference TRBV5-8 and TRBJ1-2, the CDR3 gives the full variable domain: EAGVTQSPTHLIKTRGQQATLRCSPISGHTSVYWYQQALGLGLQFLLWYDEGEERNRGNFPPRFSGRQFPNYSSELNVNALELEDSALYLCASSWGDRDYGYTFGSGTRLTVV.

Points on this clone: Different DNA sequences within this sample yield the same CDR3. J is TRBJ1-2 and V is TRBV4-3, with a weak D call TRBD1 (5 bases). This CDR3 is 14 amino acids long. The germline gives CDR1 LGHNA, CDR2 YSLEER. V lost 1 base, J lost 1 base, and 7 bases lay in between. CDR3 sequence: CASSQVDSNYGYTF. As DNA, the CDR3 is TGCGCCAGCAGCCAAGTTGACAGTAACTATGGCTACACCTTC.